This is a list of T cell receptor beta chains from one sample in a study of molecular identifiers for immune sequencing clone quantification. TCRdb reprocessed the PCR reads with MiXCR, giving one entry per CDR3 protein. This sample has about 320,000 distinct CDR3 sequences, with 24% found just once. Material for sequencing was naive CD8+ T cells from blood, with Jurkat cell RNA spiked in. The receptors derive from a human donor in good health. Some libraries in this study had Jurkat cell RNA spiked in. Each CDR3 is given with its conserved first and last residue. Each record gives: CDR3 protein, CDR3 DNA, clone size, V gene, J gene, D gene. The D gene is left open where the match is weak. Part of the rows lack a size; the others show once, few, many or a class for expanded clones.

CASSFNRAYEQYF	TGCGCCAGCAGCTTCAACAGGGCTTACGAGCAGTACTTC	many	TRBV5-1	TRBJ2-7	.
CASNEEWQSNEKLLF	TGCGCCAGCAACGAAGAGTGGCAGAGTAATGAAAAACTGCTTTTT	.	TRBV4-1	TRBJ1-4	.
CASSRVSRPYEQYF	TGTGCCAGCAGCCGGGTCTCCAGGCCCTACGAGCAGTACTTC	many	TRBV27	TRBJ2-7	.
CVSSVEGARTDTQYF	TGTGTCAGCAGCGTAGAGGGGGCGCGTACAGATACGCAGTATTTT	.	TRBV9	TRBJ2-3	TRBD1
CASTQTGGSYEQYF	TGTGCCAGCACTCAAACCGGGGGATCCTACGAGCAGTACTTC	few	TRBV27	TRBJ2-7	.
CASSVDGSTDTQYF	TGTGCCAGCAGCGTAGACGGTAGCACAGATACGCAGTATTTT	many	TRBV9	TRBJ2-3	.
CASSQGLGQETQYF	TGCGCCAGCAGCCAGGGACTGGGCCAAGAGACCCAGTACTTC	many	TRBV4-3	TRBJ2-5	.
CASSLETGTVIGTGELFF	TGTGCCAGCAGCCTGGAGACCGGGACAGTTATAGGGACCGGGGAGCTGTTTTTT	many	TRBV14	TRBJ2-2	TRBD1
CVSSPSWGLAVEQYF	TGTGTCAGCAGCCCTTCCTGGGGACTAGCGGTCGAGCAGTACTTC	.	TRBV9	TRBJ2-7	TRBD2
CARETDKTYSTDTQYF	TGTGCCAGGGAAACGGACAAAACCTATAGCACAGATACGCAGTATTTT	.	TRBV21-1	TRBJ2-3	.
CASSLEGAEEYSNQPQHF	TGTGCCAGCAGTTTAGAGGGGGCAGAAGAATATAGCAATCAGCCCCAGCATTTT	few	TRBV12-3/TRBV12-4	TRBJ1-5	TRBD1
CATATAEGLPQHF	TGTGCCACCGCGACGGCCGAAGGATTACCCCAGCATTTT	.	TRBV24-1	TRBJ1-5	.
CASSLVAGGQDTQYF	TGTGCCAGCAGCTTAGTAGCGGGGGGCCAAGATACGCAGTATTTT	.	TRBV7-7	TRBJ2-3	TRBD2
CAWDPWRTGRNEQYF	TGTGCCTGGGACCCCTGGAGGACAGGGAGGAACGAGCAGTACTTC	few	TRBV30	TRBJ2-7	TRBD1
CASSSITGNTEAFF	TGTGCCAGCAGCTCCATTACAGGGAACACTGAAGCTTTCTTT	many	TRBV7-8	TRBJ1-1	.
CASSKPPDREGEKLFF	TGTGCCAGCAGCAAACCCCCGGACAGGGAAGGTGAAAAACTGTTTTTT	many	TRBV21-1	TRBJ1-4	.
CASRQDGDYEQYF	TGTGCCAGCAGACAGGACGGGGACTACGAGCAGTACTTC	many	TRBV12-3/TRBV12-4	TRBJ2-7	.
CASSLGLAGANVLTF	TGTGCCAGCAGCTTAGGGCTGGCGGGGGCCAACGTCCTGACTTTC	many	TRBV7-9	TRBJ2-6	.
CASSEAWWALSERHF	TGTGCCAGCAGTGAAGCGTGGTGGGCTTTAAGTGAAAGGCATTTT	.	TRBV6-1	TRBJ1-5	.
CASSPGLAWEQYF	TGTGCCAGCAGCCCCGGGTTAGCGTGGGAGCAGTACTTC	many	TRBV7-6	TRBJ2-7	.
CASSLAGLGYNEQFF	TGTGCCAGCAGCTTGGCAGGTTTGGGGTACAATGAGCAGTTCTTC	.	TRBV7-2	TRBJ2-1	.
CASSTWDTRLSSTGELFF	TGTGCCAGTAGTACTTGGGACACCCGGTTGTCTAGCACCGGGGAGCTGTTTTTT	.	TRBV19	TRBJ2-2	.
CSVTWTENEKLFF	TGCAGCGTTACTTGGACAGAGAATGAAAAACTGTTTTTT	few	TRBV29-1	TRBJ1-4	.
CASGGGTSGDEQFF	TGTGCCAGCGGGGGGGGGACTAGCGGGGATGAGCAGTTCTTC	.	TRBV2	TRBJ2-1	TRBD2
CAVTGARVEQYF	TGTGCTGTCACGGGAGCCCGGGTCGAGCAGTACTTC	.	TRBV6-1	TRBJ2-7	.
CASSPTTPGSGELFF	TGTGCCAGCAGCCCGACGACCCCCGGAAGCGGGGAGCTGTTTTTT	many	TRBV7-9	TRBJ2-2	.
CASSLGSGSGTDTQYF	TGTGCCAGCAGCTTAGGTTCCGGGAGCGGAACAGATACGCAGTATTTT	many	TRBV11-3	TRBJ2-3	.
CSESDRGTDTQYF	TGCAGTGAGAGCGACAGGGGGACAGATACGCAGTATTTT	many	TRBV20-1	TRBJ2-3	TRBD1
CASSFVGVYEQYF	TGTGCCAGCAGTTTTGTCGGGGTTTACGAGCAGTACTTC	few	TRBV27	TRBJ2-7	.
CASSAQNEPGQGAEAFF	TGTGCCAGCAGCGCGCAGAATGAACCGGGACAGGGGGCTGAAGCTTTCTTT	.	TRBV9	TRBJ1-1	TRBD1
CATSDFASTDTQYF	TGTGCCACCAGTGATTTCGCCAGCACAGATACGCAGTATTTT	.	TRBV24-1	TRBJ2-3	.
CASSLSLAESTDTQYF	TGTGCCAGCAGTTTATCGTTGGCAGAAAGCACAGATACGCAGTATTTT	few	TRBV27	TRBJ2-3	.
CASSLTGDSYNEQFF	TGTGCCAGCAGCCTCACTGGGGACTCCTACAATGAGCAGTTCTTC	.	TRBV14	TRBJ2-1	.
CASSLLTSYNSPLHF	TGCGCCAGCAGCCTTTTGACCTCCTATAATTCACCCCTCCACTTT	.	TRBV4-1	TRBJ1-6	.
CASRGTNLQGQPQHF	TGTGCCAGCAGGGGGACCAACCTTCAGGGTCAGCCCCAGCATTTT	few	TRBV27	TRBJ1-5	.
CASSGTAAGTDTQYF	TGTGCCAGCAGTGGGACAGCGGCCGGCACAGATACGCAGTATTTT	many	TRBV6-2/TRBV6-3	TRBJ2-3	TRBD1
CASSQDRLAGKDTQYF	TGCGCCAGCAGCCAAGATCGGCTAGCGGGGAAAGATACGCAGTATTTT	few	TRBV4-3	TRBJ2-3	TRBD2
CAWSESPDSAPYEQYF	TGTGCCTGGAGTGAAAGCCCCGACAGCGCGCCCTACGAGCAGTACTTC	.	TRBV30	TRBJ2-7	.
CASTIRPSIENTIYF	TGTGCCAGCACCATCCGACCGAGTATCGAAAACACCATATATTTT	.	TRBV12-3/TRBV12-4	TRBJ1-3	.
CASSLDPSGEETQYF	TGCGCCAGCAGCTTGGATCCCAGCGGCGAAGAGACCCAGTACTTC	many	TRBV5-1	TRBJ2-5	.
CASSLRSVGGHNQPQHF	TGTGCCAGCAGTTTAAGAAGTGTAGGGGGTCACAATCAGCCCCAGCATTTT	many	TRBV27	TRBJ1-5	.
CASRIRDSGTGELFF	TGCGCCAGCAGGATCCGGGACAGTGGCACCGGGGAGCTGTTTTTT	.	TRBV23-1	TRBJ2-2	TRBD1
CASRDRVFSGANVLTF	TGTGCCAGCAGGGACAGGGTATTCTCTGGGGCCAACGTCCTGACTTTC	many	TRBV12-3/TRBV12-4	TRBJ2-6	TRBD1
CASSPKQGGSYNEQFF	TGTGCCAGCAGCCCGAAACAGGGGGGCTCCTACAATGAGCAGTTCTTC	.	TRBV7-9	TRBJ2-1	TRBD1
CASSLVWAQKETQYF	TGTGCCAGCAGTTTAGTTTGGGCCCAAAAAGAGACCCAGTACTTC	few	TRBV12-3/TRBV12-4	TRBJ2-5	.
CTSSLTDTQYF	TGCACCAGCAGTTTAACGGATACGCAGTATTTT	.	TRBV4-1	TRBJ2-3	.
CASMGGSQPQHF	TGTGCCAGTATGGGGGGTAGCCAGCCCCAGCATTTT	.	TRBV19	TRBJ1-5	.
CASSINQGLDTEAFF	TGTGCCAGCAGCATCAACCAGGGTTTGGACACTGAAGCTTTCTTT	.	TRBV6-1	TRBJ1-1	.
CASSAVAGVQETQYF	TGTGCCAGCAGCGCGGTAGCGGGAGTCCAAGAGACCCAGTACTTC	.	TRBV27	TRBJ2-5	TRBD2
CAWSEGQGKAF	TGTGCCTGGAGTGAGGGACAGGGGAAGGCCTTC	many	TRBV30	TRBJ2-1	TRBD1
CSARDRQGNTEAFF	TGCAGTGCTAGAGATCGTCAGGGGAACACTGAAGCTTTCTTT	many	TRBV20-1	TRBJ1-1	.
CASSLLTPTAPYEQYF	TGTGCCAGCAGTTTATTAACTCCGACGGCCCCCTACGAGCAGTACTTC	.	TRBV28	TRBJ2-7	.
CASSEVARPGSYEQYF	TGTGCCAGCAGTGAAGTGGCCCGACCGGGAAGCTACGAGCAGTACTTC	many	TRBV6-4	TRBJ2-7	.
CASSYFPGDWGAYEQYF	TGTGCCAGCAGTTACTTCCCCGGGGACTGGGGGGCCTACGAGCAGTACTTC	.	TRBV6-2/TRBV6-3	TRBJ2-7	.
CASSLPTAGFDRADTQYF	TGTGCCAGCAGCTTACCAACAGCAGGATTTGACCGCGCAGATACGCAGTATTTT	many	TRBV7-9	TRBJ2-3	.
CASSLGTGENTGELFF	TGTGCCAGCAGCTTAGGGACAGGGGAAAACACCGGGGAGCTGTTTTTT	.	TRBV7-9	TRBJ2-2	TRBD1
CSASVEVITVSNQPRHF	TGCAGTGCTAGCGTTGAAGTAATCACCGTTAGCAATCAGCCCCGGCATTTT	.	TRBV20-1	TRBJ1-5	.
CATSDSRGSSTDTQYF	TGTGCCACCAGTGATTCTAGAGGCTCGAGCACAGATACGCAGTATTTT	few	TRBV24-1	TRBJ2-3	.
CASSYRRTQYF	TGTGCCAGCAGTTACAGACGGACGCAGTATTTT	many	TRBV6-2/TRBV6-3	TRBJ2-3	.